A single sample gave rise to the 14 T cell receptor beta chains below, sequenced in a study of radiation and T cells in renal cell carcinoma. The treatment was: treatment-naive control, cytoreductive nephrectomy. Here immunoSEQ multiplex PCR was the method, and the copy in TCRdb shows in-frame clones only, minus some. The table records roughly 21,000 clones, over 50% of them present only once. The sample here was tumor tissue, taken from a patient whose treatment was nephrectomy without radiotherapy. The receptors were gathered from a human donor with renal cell carcinoma.

The sample holds a few counts of this clone. The chain recombines TRBV11-2 with TRBJ2-7; D possibly uses TRBD1 or TRBD2 (5 bases each). Germline assignment: CDR1 SGHAT and CDR2 FQNNGV. Trimming took off 1 base at V and 6 bases at J, with 16 bases between the two ends. This CDR3 spans 15 amino acids. The CDR3 sequence: CASSLAGTAQGEQYF. The CDR3 region has the DNA TGTGCCAGCAGCTTAGCCGGGACGGCCCAGGGCGAGCAGTACTTC.

This clone was recorded a few times. V is TRBV30 and J is TRBJ1-2, with D possibly TRBD1 on 6 matching bases. There are 14 residues in the CDR3. Germline CDR1 is GTSNPN and CDR2 is SVGIG (reference sequence). V was clipped by 3 bases and J by 1 base, with 12 bases between them. The CDR3 loop reads CAWSAGVYNYGYTF. CDR3 DNA: TGTGCCTGGAGCGCAGGGGTATATAACTATGGCTACACCTTC.

The V call is TRBV5-1, the J call TRBJ2-2; tentative D call: TRBD2 (5 bases). The CDR3 has 16 amino acids. The V gene's germline CDR1 is SGHRS and CDR2 YFSETQ. V was trimmed by 0 bases and J by 4 bases, leaving 13 bases between them. As DNA, the CDR3 is TGCGCCAGCAGCTTGGCCCCAGGACTGCCCACCGGGGAGCTGTTTTTT. Translated, it gives CASSLAPGLPTGELFF.

This clone was found many times. V usage is TRBV10-2 and J usage is TRBJ2-2; 9 nucleotides agree with TRBD1. V lost 5 bases and J lost 1; bases outside the gene matches: 11. The CDR3 runs to 18 residues. The germline V gene has CDR1 WSHSY and CDR2 SAAADI. The chain's CDR3 is CASSKPGTGRGNTGELFF. Here the CDR3 DNA reads TGCGCCAGCAGTAAACCCGGGACAGGGAGAGGGAACACCGGGGAGCTGTTTTTT.

This clone was seen only a few times. The gene calls are TRBV30 and TRBJ2-1, with 8 bases fitting TRBD2. Germline V gene data show CDR1 as GTSNPN and CDR2 as SVGIG (reference sequence). This CDR3 spans 14 amino acids. V gave up 4 bases and J gave up 4 bases; unmatched junction bases: 6. The CDR3 here is CAWIVSGGYNEQFF. CDR3 bases: TGTGCCTGGATAGTAAGCGGGGGTTACAATGAGCAGTTCTTC.

The chain is built from TRBV4-3 and TRBJ2-3; 9 bases are a match to TRBD2. The CDR3 is made up of 16 amino acids. The V segment lost 1 base and the J segment 4 bases; nucleotides outside the gene matches: 6. Per germline, CDR1 LGHNA and CDR2 YSLEER. This CDR3 reads CASSQVRGGAPDTQYF. In nucleotides, the CDR3 is TGCGCCAGCAGCCAAGTACGCGGGGGGGCCCCAGATACGCAGTATTTT.

V gene TRBV18 combines with J gene TRBJ1-2, with 9 bases identical to TRBD1. The CDR3 is 14 amino acids. V lost 6 bases to trimming and J lost 4 bases; unmatched junction nucleotides: 6. Germline V gene data show CDR1 as KGHSH and CDR2 as LQKENI. DNA for the CDR3: TGTGCCAGCTCCCGGGACAGGGACAGCTATGGCTACACCTTC. The encoded protein is CASSRDRDSYGYTF. The complete variable domain, with remaining parts taken from reference TRBV18 and TRBJ1-2, reads NAGVMQNPRHLVRRRGQEARLRCSPMKGHSHVYWYRQLPEEGLKFMVYLQKENIIDESGMPKERFSAEFPKEGPSILRIQQVVRGDSAAYFCASSRDRDSYGYTFGSGTRLTVV.

CDR3 residues: CASSQGGQGNTIYF. CDR3 sequence (DNA): TGCGCCAGCAGCCAAGGGGGACAGGGAAACACCATATATTTT. This sequence joins TRBV4-1 and TRBJ1-3; 7 bases map to TRBD1. Trimming took 1 base from V and 4 from J; bases not matched to a gene: 1. CDR1 and CDR2 from the germline V gene are MGHRA and YSYEKL. The CDR3 length is 14 residues.

The genes are TRBV25-1 and TRBJ1-4; D gene uncertain. Between the trimmed V and J ends, which lost 6 bases and 3 bases, there was a span of 5 bases. There are 12 residues in the CDR3. Germline CDR1 and CDR2: MGHDK and SYGVNS. The CDR3: CASRGPNEKLFF. DNA for the CDR3: TGTGCCAGCAGAGGGCCTAATGAAAAACTGTTTTTT.

This clone is medium-sized (0.01 to 0.1%) within its sample. The chain recombines TRBV4-3 with TRBJ1-3, with a weak D call TRBD1 (5 bases). V was clipped by 5 bases and J by 0 bases, with 11 bases between them. Germline loops: CDR1 LGHNA, CDR2 YSLEER. This CDR3 spans 15 amino acids. The chain's CDR3 is CASSEGLSSGNTIYF. CDR3 nucleotide sequence: TGCGCCAGCAGCGAGGGGTTAAGCTCTGGAAACACCATATATTTT.

This chain joins TRBV5-8 and TRBJ1-2, with D hard to call. CDR3 length: 13 amino acids. CDR1 and CDR2 (germline): SGHTS, YDEGEE. V dropped 0 bases and J dropped 8 bases, with 11 bases sitting between them. The CDR3 spells CASSLGRQEGYTF. CDR3 nucleotide sequence: TGTGCCAGCAGCTTGGGGCGCCAGGAGGGCTACACCTTC.

The rearrangement links TRBV7-9 to TRBJ2-3; D gene ambiguous. Germline lookup yields CDR1 SEHNR and CDR2 FQNEAQ (reference sequence). V dropped 5 bases and J dropped 0 bases, with 6 bases sitting between them. The CDR3 runs to 13 residues. In nucleotides, the CDR3 is TGTGCCAGCAGCCCGAAAAGCACAGATACGCAGTATTTT. Its protein product is CASSPKSTDTQYF.

This clone was counted a few times. The rearrangement links TRBV11-1 to TRBJ1-2; perhaps TRBD1 as D (6 bases). Germline V gene sequence: CDR1 SGHAT, CDR2 FQDESV (reference sequence). The CDR3 is made up of 13 amino acids. Trimming took off 4 bases at V and 4 bases at J, with 10 bases between the two ends. The CDR3 region is CASSSRTAYGYTF. For the CDR3, the DNA is TGTGCCAGCAGCTCCAGGACAGCCTATGGCTACACCTTC.

This clone was found a few times. The chain joins TRBV7-9 to TRBJ1-2, with 7 nucleotides matching TRBD1. The trim removed 4 bases at V and 4 bases at J, leaving 6 bases unmatched. The CDR3 consists of 14 residues. Germline values: CDR1 SEHNR, CDR2 FQNEAQ (reference sequence). CDR3 region: CASSSGQIPYGYTF. Written as DNA, the CDR3 is TGTGCCAGCAGCTCGGGACAGATCCCCTATGGCTACACCTTC.